This T cell receptor (beta chain) is drawn from a study of control samples from healthy donors and cancer patients. The repertoire was sequenced with immunoSEQ multiplex PCR; TCRdb's copy has only in-frame clones and lacks some. The sample lists 110,000 or so clones; around nine tenths were seen once. The CDR3 is 13 amino acids. The V end lost 7 bases, the J end lost 2 bases, and 8 bases lay between the germline ends. Germline values: CDR1 KGHDR, CDR2 SFDVKD. This sequence was found in a man aged 25 to 40 in good health. V is TRBV24-1 and J is TRBJ1-5; D is ambiguous. Sequenced input: blood. For the CDR3, the DNA is TGTGCCACCAGCTTAAATGGCAATCAGCCCCAGCATTTT. Translating it yields CATSLNGNQPQHF.